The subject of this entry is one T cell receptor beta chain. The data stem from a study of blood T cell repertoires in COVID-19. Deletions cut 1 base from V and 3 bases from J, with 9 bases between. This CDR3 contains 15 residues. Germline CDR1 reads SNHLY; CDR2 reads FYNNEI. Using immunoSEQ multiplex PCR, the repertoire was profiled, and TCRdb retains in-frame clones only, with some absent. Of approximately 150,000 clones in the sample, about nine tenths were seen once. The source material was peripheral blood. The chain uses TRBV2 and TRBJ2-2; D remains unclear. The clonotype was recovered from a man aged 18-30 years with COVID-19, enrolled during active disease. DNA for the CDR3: TGTGCCAGCAGTGAAGGCAGGCCGGACACCGGGGAGCTGTTTTTT. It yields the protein CASSEGRPDTGELFF.